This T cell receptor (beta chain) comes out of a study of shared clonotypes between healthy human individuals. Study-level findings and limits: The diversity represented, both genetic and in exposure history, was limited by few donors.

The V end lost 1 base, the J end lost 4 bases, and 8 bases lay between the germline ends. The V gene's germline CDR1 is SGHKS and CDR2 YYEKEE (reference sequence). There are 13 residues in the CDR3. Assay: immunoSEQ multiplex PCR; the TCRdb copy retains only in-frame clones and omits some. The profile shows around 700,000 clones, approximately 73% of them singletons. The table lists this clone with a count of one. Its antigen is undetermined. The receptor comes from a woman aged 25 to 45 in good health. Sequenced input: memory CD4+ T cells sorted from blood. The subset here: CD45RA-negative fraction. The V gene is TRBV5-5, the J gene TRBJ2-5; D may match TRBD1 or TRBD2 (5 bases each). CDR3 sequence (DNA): TGTGCCAGCAGCTTGATTGGGGGAGAGACCCAGTACTTC. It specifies CASSLIGGETQYF.